This T cell receptor beta chain was found in a study of blood T cells in healthy people across ages. J lost 5 bases, V lost 6 bases, and 10 bases had no gene match. This CDR3 is built from 15 residues. Study-level results: Donor CMV infection status was unknown, possibly confounding age-related changes in expanded clonotypes. Estimated diversity, derived from one million T cells, was regarded as an underestimate.

The sample holds a few counts of this clonotype. Its antigen is unknown. The use of a sample-barcoded 5' primer and a J-beta primer mix characterized a second PCR of about 6 to 11 cycles. One entry per CDR3 protein results from TCRdb running MiXCR on the 5' RACE reads. Of more than 650,000 distinct CDR3 sequences in the sample, approximately 21% were seen once. Specimen: blood. This chain links TRBV12-3 or TRBV12-4 with TRBJ1-5, with TRBD1 matching 7 bases. This clonotype was obtained from a man in his sixties or seventies in good health. The CDR3 bases are TGTGCCAGCAGACCGAGTACAGGGGCCCATCAGCCCCAGCATTTT. Amino acids: CASRPSTGAHQPQHF.